This passage covers 23 T cell receptor beta chains from one sample sequenced in a study of memory CD4+ T cells and cytomegalovirus serostatus (dated by TCRdb to between 2018 and 2020). Preparation of the library involved the immunoSEQ multiplex PCR assay. TCRdb stores this immuneACCESS table with in-frame sequences only. Part of the clones is absent; in the studies checked, under half of the shortfall reflects unresolved V genes, and no reason is known for the rest. This sample comprises about 100,000 clones, over 70% of them detected only once. The ten biggest clones cover 3.6% of the sample. Single viable CD3+CD4+CD8-CD45RO+ cells were sorted as memory CD4+ T cells on a FACSAria II. The material sequenced was memory CD4+ T cells from blood. Source of these receptors: an adult in good health and CMV-seropositive.

This clone was observed a single time. This sequence joins TRBV28 and TRBJ1-4; 7 bases are a match to TRBD1. V shed 6 bases, J shed 7 bases, and the junction held 8 bases outside the gene matches. CDR1 MDHEN and CDR2 SYDVKM come from the germline V gene. CDR3 length equals 14 residues. CDR3 nucleotide sequence: TGTGCCAGCAGGAAACCAGGGGGGGCTGAAAAACTGTTTTTT. It codes for CASRKPGGAEKLFF.

The rearrangement links TRBV5-4 to TRBJ2-3; 11 bases line up with TRBD2. Germline values: CDR1 SGHNT, CDR2 YYREEE (reference sequence). This CDR3 contains 15 residues. The trim removed 2 bases at V and 3 bases at J, leaving 2 bases unmatched. As DNA, the CDR3 is TGTGCCAGCAGCTTCGGGACTAGCGGAACAGATACGCAGTATTTT. As protein: CASSFGTSGTDTQYF.

The rearrangement joins TRBV9 to TRBJ1-3, with D tentatively TRBD1 (6 bases). The V and J ends lost 0 bases and 4 bases respectively, with 14 bases between them. The CDR3 spans 16 residues. Germline V gene sequence: CDR1 SGDLS, CDR2 YYNGEE. The CDR3 is CASSVVLGASGNTIYF. The CDR3 DNA sequence: TGTGCCAGCAGCGTAGTACTGGGGGCATCAGGAAACACCATATATTTT.

This CDR3 reads CASSFKSTTYEQYF. The CDR3 region has the DNA TGTGCCAGCAGTTTCAAGTCTACGACCTACGAGCAGTACTTC. The chain couples TRBV27 to TRBJ2-7; D gene unclear. The CDR3 contains 14 residues. The V gene's germline CDR1 is MNHEY and CDR2 SMNVEV (reference sequence). V was cut by 3 bases and J by 2 bases, with 11 bases left in between.

This chain uses TRBV5-4 with TRBJ2-5; the D gene is possibly TRBD1 (6 bases). The CDR3 consists of 15 residues. The V gene lost 0 bases and the J gene lost 8 bases, with 17 bases spanning the gap. Germline V lookup: CDR1 SGHNT, CDR2 YYREEE (reference sequence). CDR3 nucleotide sequence: TGTGCCAGCAGCTTGGCGGGGACACCCCTGGTAACCCAGTACTTC. It specifies CASSLAGTPLVTQYF. Full variable domain (rest looked up from reference TRBV5-4 and TRBJ2-5): ETGVTQSPTHLIKTRGQQVTLRCSSQSGHNTVSWYQQALGQGPQFIFQYYREEENGRGNFPPRFSGLQFPNYSSELNVNALELDDSALYLCASSLAGTPLVTQYFGPGTRLLVL.

This clone has more than one count but fewer than ten. The chain carries TRBV4-2 and TRBJ1-1; D uncertain. Trimming left V 0 bases short and J 6 bases short, with 8 bases between. CDR1 LGHNA and CDR2 YNFKEQ come from the germline V gene. The CDR3 sequence is 13 residues long. The chain's CDR3 is CASSQDSRAEAFF. The CDR3 DNA reads as TGTGCCAGCAGCCAAGATAGCCGAGCTGAAGCTTTCTTT.

The genes are TRBV18 and TRBJ1-1; D uncertain. Germline V gives CDR1 KGHSH, CDR2 LQKENI. This CDR3 is built from 16 residues. Trimming stripped 3 bases from V and 1 base from J, with 15 bases between. The CDR3 spells CASSPLEGKGNTEAFF. DNA for the CDR3: TGTGCCAGCTCACCCCTGGAAGGCAAGGGGAACACTGAAGCTTTCTTT.

The chain links TRBV18 to TRBJ1-4; the D is unclear. There are 13 residues in the CDR3. The V and J ends lost 3 bases and 4 bases respectively, with 6 bases between them. The germline CDR1 and CDR2 sequences are KGHSH and LQKENI. The CDR3 loop reads CASSPTVNEKLFF. DNA for the CDR3: TGTGCCAGCTCACCGACTGTTAATGAAAAACTGTTTTTT.

The chain has TRBV6-5 and TRBJ2-7; no clear D gene. The germline V gene has CDR1 MNHEY and CDR2 SVGAGI. Trimming took off 6 bases at V and 0 bases at J, with 12 bases between the two ends. There are 14 residues in the CDR3. This CDR3 is CASRRQADSYEQYF. The DNA of the CDR3 is TGTGCCAGCAGGCGGCAGGCCGACTCCTACGAGCAGTACTTC.

This chain joins TRBV7-3 and TRBJ2-2; D possibly corresponds to TRBD2 (6 bases). CDR3 length: 15 residues. V lost 0 bases, J lost 2 bases, and 7 bases lay in between. Germline V CDR1 and CDR2: SGHTA, FQGTGA. CDR3 nucleotides: TGTGCCAGCAGCTTAACCGGGGGAAACACCGGGGAGCTGTTTTTT. This sequence encodes CASSLTGGNTGELFF.

V and J are TRBV5-1 and TRBJ2-1; no firm D call. From germline, CDR1 is SGHRS and CDR2 YFSETQ. V was clipped by 2 bases and J by 10 bases, with 7 bases between them. This CDR3 contains 11 residues. For the CDR3, the DNA is TGCGCCAGCAGCTTACGAAGCGAGCAGTTCTTC. It is translated as CASSLRSEQFF.

The chain has TRBV11-3 and TRBJ2-7; TRBD2 matches 10 bases. CDR3 length: 15 residues. The V gene end was trimmed by 5 bases and the J gene end by 5 bases; junction bases not matched to a gene: 9. The germline gives CDR1 SGHNT, CDR2 YENEEA. CDR3 protein: CASSKASGSNHEQYF. The CDR3 DNA is TGTGCCAGCAGCAAGGCTAGCGGGAGTAATCACGAGCAGTACTTC.

V gene TRBV5-4 combines with J gene TRBJ2-4; D is uncertain. The CDR3 totals 14 residues. V lost 4 bases and J 0 bases, leaving 8 bases between the germline ends. The germline V gene has CDR1 SGHNT and CDR2 YYREEE (reference sequence). As DNA, the CDR3 is TGTGCCAGCAGCCGTCTTACAGCCAAAAACATTCAGTACTTC. The encoded protein is CASSRLTAKNIQYF.

The rearrangement links TRBV29-1 to TRBJ1-2, with no clear D. The germline CDR1 and CDR2 sequences are SQVTM and ANQGSEA. The CDR3 consists of 11 residues. Here the CDR3 reads CIGYKDYGYTF. The CDR3 bases are TGCATCGGGTACAAGGACTATGGCTACACCTTC.

The gene calls are TRBV7-2 and TRBJ2-5; TRBD2 agrees at 9 bases. The CDR3 spans 15 residues. V shed 3 bases, J shed 2 bases, and the junction held 4 bases outside the gene matches. Per germline, CDR1 SGHTA and CDR2 FQGNSA. In DNA, the CDR3 is TGTGCCAGCAGCTTGACTAGCGGATCACAAGAGACCCAGTACTTC. The encoded protein is CASSLTSGSQETQYF.

Notes on this clone: Sequence at one end of the junction differs from germline and may be a read error. This chain uses TRBV10-3 with TRBJ2-7; 10 nucleotides agree with TRBD1. The CDR3 totals 17 residues. Germline assignment: CDR1 ENHRY and CDR2 SYGVKD. The CDR3 loop is CAISGGFRDRGSDEQYF. Written as DNA, the CDR3 is TGTGCCATCAGTGGAGGGTTTCGGGACAGGGGCTCCGACGAGCAGTACTTC.

In its sample, this clone was seen a few times. This CDR3 is also generated by other DNA sequences in the sample. The chain links TRBV28 to TRBJ2-7, with 9 bases fitting TRBD1. The germline gives CDR1 MDHEN, CDR2 SYDVKM. Trimming removed 5 bases from V and 2 bases from J; junction bases left unmatched: 7. The CDR3 has 15 amino acids. The CDR3 sequence is CASSPAGTGTYEQYF. CDR3 coding DNA: TGTGCCAGCAGTCCCGCCGGGACAGGGACCTACGAGCAGTACTTC.

The CDR3 spells CSAKDTPNANTGELFF. The CDR3 DNA follows: TGCAGCGCCAAGGACACACCAAATGCGAACACCGGGGAGCTGTTTTTT. This rearrangement joins TRBV29-1 to TRBJ2-2, with a tentative D call TRBD1 (5 bases). The CDR3 extends over 16 amino acids. Looked up from germline, CDR1 is SQVTM and CDR2 is ANQGSEA. The V end was cut by 7 bases, the J end by 0 bases, with 18 bases between.

The chain employs TRBV4-2 and TRBJ1-2; 7 bases are a match to TRBD1. V lost 1 base to trimming and J lost 4 bases; unmatched junction nucleotides: 3. This CDR3 contains 14 residues. CDR1 and CDR2 (germline): LGHNA, YNFKEQ. In DNA form, the CDR3 reads TGTGCCAGCAGCCAAGGGGACAGCCGCTATGGCTACACCTTC. Amino acid sequence: CASSQGDSRYGYTF.

The chain carries TRBV6-6 and TRBJ2-5; 8 bases map to TRBD1. This CDR3 comprises 15 residues. J lost 2 bases, V lost 6 bases, and 8 bases had no gene match. Germline-derived CDR1 and CDR2 are MNHNY and SVGAGI (reference sequence). The CDR3 DNA is TGTGCCAGCAGGGCTACAGGGGGTGGGCAAGAGACCCAGTACTTC. Encoded protein: CASRATGGGQETQYF.

The rearrangement links TRBV6-1 to TRBJ1-1; a possible D gene is TRBD1 (5 bases). Germline CDR1 MNHNS, CDR2 SASEGT. Trimming pared 6 bases from V and 2 bases from J, leaving 19 bases between. The CDR3 is made up of 16 amino acids. The CDR3 region has the DNA TGTGCCAGCAGAGAATCCGGGACTTACTCTAACACTGAAGCTTTCTTT. It is translated as CASRESGTYSNTEAFF.

The V gene is TRBV19, the J gene TRBJ1-1; 7 nucleotides match TRBD1. Germline trimming cut 5 bases from V and 3 bases from J; bases unmatched to any gene: 6. The CDR3 consists of 14 residues. Germline assignment: CDR1 LNHDA and CDR2 SQIVND (reference sequence). The CDR3 here is CASSPQGRHTEAFF. In DNA, the CDR3 is TGTGCCAGTAGTCCACAGGGGCGGCACACTGAAGCTTTCTTT.

CDR3 sequence (DNA): TGTGCCAGTCGTCGGGGGGGGAGCACAGATACGCAGTATTTT. It is translated as CASRRGGSTDTQYF. The J gene is TRBJ2-3, the V gene TRBV7-3; 8 positions agree with TRBD2. Germline CDR1 SGHTA, CDR2 FQGTGA. This CDR3 contains 14 residues. After removal of 9 bases from V and 0 bases from J, the junction contained 5 bases not matched to a gene.